This T cell receptor beta chain was found in a study of T cells in localized non-small cell lung cancer. Whole-study results and caveats: Tumor showed lower T cell clonality than uninvolved adjacent lung, where it was highest.

V shed 4 bases and J 0 bases; nucleotides not matched to a gene: 9. The CDR3 spans 16 residues. The germline CDR1 and CDR2 sequences are SNHLY and FYNNEI. Notes on this clone: What it recognizes is unknown.

Data came from immunoSEQ multiplex PCR; TCRdb stores just in-frame clones and leaves some out. The sample carries about 52,000 clones, 86% recorded once. The sample consisted of peripheral blood, taken before any cancer treatment. This sequence originates from a male donor at least 60 years old with stage III squamous cell lung carcinoma. J is TRBJ2-7 and V is TRBV2; 7 nucleotides match TRBD1. The chain's CDR3 is CASSGPLGGYSYEQYF. CDR3 DNA: TGTGCCAGCAGTGGTCCCCTAGGGGGCTACTCCTACGAGCAGTACTTC.